These 19 T cell receptor beta chains were all obtained from the same sample, sequenced in a study of shared clonotypes between healthy human individuals. The assay was immunoSEQ multiplex PCR, and TCRdb's table has in-frame clones only and misses some. Of about 2.1 million clones in the sample, 93% were seen once. The naive CD8 subset, CD45RO-negative cells positively selected for CCR7, excluded terminally differentiated effector memory CD45RA+ cells. Sequencing input: naive CD8+ T cells from PBMCs. The receptor set was obtained from a man aged 18-30 years in good health. Some clones in this sample may be carry-over from other donors' samples.

The chain is built from TRBV27 and TRBJ1-1; D not resolved. The V end was cut by 3 bases, the J end by 5 bases, with 16 bases between. CDR3 length: 15 residues. Germline lookup yields CDR1 MNHEY and CDR2 SMNVEV (reference sequence). This chain's CDR3 is CASSFSQEGNTEAFF. The DNA of the CDR3 is TGTGCCAGCAGTTTTTCTCAGGAGGGTAATACTGAAGCTTTCTTT.

The chain couples TRBV7-9 to TRBJ2-7; D might be TRBD1 (6 bases). CDR3 length equals 14 residues. Germline assignment: CDR1 SEHNR and CDR2 FQNEAQ (reference sequence). Trimming stripped 5 bases from V and 3 bases from J, with 14 bases between. Here the CDR3 reads CASSPLRGSYEQYF. Written as DNA, the CDR3 is TGTGCCAGCAGCCCCCTTAGGGGGAGCTACGAGCAGTACTTC.

Concerning this clone: Different DNA sequences within this sample yield the same CDR3. This chain links TRBV27 with TRBJ2-7; 12 nucleotides align to TRBD2. CDR3 length: 14 amino acids. The trim removed 5 bases at V and 5 bases at J, leaving 4 bases unmatched. The V gene's germline CDR1 is MNHEY and CDR2 SMNVEV (reference sequence). CDR3 DNA sequence: TGTGCCAGCAGTCCTAGCGGGAGGGCCAACGAGCAGTACTTC. As protein: CASSPSGRANEQYF.

The chain is built from TRBV5-1 and TRBJ1-1; D ambiguous. CDR1 is SGHRS, CDR2 YFSETQ, per germline. The CDR3 is 15 amino acids. Trimming removed 0 bases at V and 1 base at J, with 10 bases between. Here the CDR3 reads CASSLDRQSNTEAFF. CDR3 nucleotides: TGCGCCAGCAGCTTGGATCGGCAGTCGAACACTGAAGCTTTCTTT.

The chain recombines TRBV5-5 with TRBJ2-7; D unresolved. Per the germline V gene, CDR1 is SGHKS and CDR2 is YYEKEE (reference sequence). Trimming pared 3 bases from V and 0 bases from J, leaving 4 bases between. CDR3 length equals 12 residues. The CDR3 region is CASSSGSYEQYF. The DNA for the CDR3 is TGTGCCAGCAGCTCGGGCTCCTACGAGCAGTACTTC.

The chain combines TRBV9 with TRBJ2-1, with 11 positions matching TRBD2. The germline V gene encodes CDR1 SGDLS and CDR2 YYNGEE. V lost 4 bases, J lost 4 bases, and 4 bases stayed unmatched. The CDR3 spans 15 residues. CDR3 loop: CASSSGTSGYNEQFF. In DNA form, the CDR3 reads TGTGCCAGCAGCTCAGGGACTAGCGGTTACAATGAGCAGTTCTTC.

J is TRBJ2-3 and V is TRBV6-1; 7 bases are a match to TRBD1. V shed 4 bases, J shed 3 bases, and the junction held 7 bases outside the gene matches. Germline CDR1 is MNHNS and CDR2 is SASEGT. This CDR3 region has 15 residues. CDR3 protein: CASSVGTVTTDTQYF. In DNA, the CDR3 is TGTGCCAGCAGTGTCGGGACAGTCACTACAGATACGCAGTATTTT.

The CDR3 protein is CASSQTRGETQYF. CDR3 DNA sequence: TGTGCCAGCAGCCAAACCAGGGGAGAGACCCAGTACTTC. The chain joins TRBV28 to TRBJ2-5; maybe TRBD1 (6 bases). The germline V gene encodes CDR1 MDHEN and CDR2 SYDVKM. This CDR3 is built from 13 residues. V was shortened by 6 bases and J by 4 bases, with 12 bases between the two germline ends.

The rearrangement joins TRBV19 to TRBJ2-3; D is undetermined. The CDR3 loop spans 11 amino acids. CDR1 is LNHDA and CDR2 is SQIVND in the germline V gene (reference sequence). Trimming shortened V by 7 bases and J by 6 bases, and 8 bases separated the two germline ends. CDR3 loop: CASMNLDTQYF. The CDR3 DNA reads TGTGCCAGTATGAATTTGGATACGCAGTATTTT.

The gene calls are TRBV5-6 and TRBJ2-1; a weak D match, TRBD2 (6 bases). The CDR3 is 17 amino acids. V was pared by 4 bases and J by 4 bases, with 21 bases between. Germline V gene lookup returns CDR1 SGHDT and CDR2 YYEEEE. The CDR3 nucleotides read TGTGCCAGCAGCCGTTGGGACTCCCAAGAAGTGTACAATGAGCAGTTCTTC. Residues: CASSRWDSQEVYNEQFF.

This chain connects TRBV7-9 to TRBJ1-4, with 7 bases that match TRBD1. J lost 5 bases, V lost 2 bases, and 14 bases had no gene match. This CDR3 is built from 18 residues. Germline values: CDR1 SEHNR, CDR2 FQNEAQ (reference sequence). The CDR3 is CASSLSDRAIIGNEKLFF. CDR3 sequence (DNA): TGTGCCAGCAGCTTATCCGACAGGGCCATCATTGGAAATGAAAAACTGTTTTTT.

This rearrangement joins TRBV19 to TRBJ2-2; D is ambiguous. Trimming cost V 7 bases and J 1 base, with 10 bases left between them. The germline V gene encodes CDR1 LNHDA and CDR2 SQIVND (reference sequence). CDR3 length: 14 amino acids. This CDR3 is CASKIYENTGELFF. The CDR3 DNA follows: TGTGCCAGTAAGATTTATGAGAACACCGGGGAGCTGTTTTTT.

This chain links TRBV5-1 with TRBJ2-5; D may be TRBD2 (6 bases). Trimming took off 2 bases at V and 1 base at J, with 12 bases between the two ends. Germline-derived CDR1 and CDR2 are SGHRS and YFSETQ. This CDR3 comprises 15 residues. The CDR3 protein is CASSFDWGGQETQYF. DNA of the CDR3: TGCGCCAGCAGCTTCGATTGGGGAGGCCAAGAGACCCAGTACTTC.

The V gene is TRBV19, the J gene TRBJ2-5; possibly TRBD1 or TRBD2 for D (5 bases each). Trimming removed 7 bases at V and 1 base at J, with 16 bases between. The CDR3 spans 15 residues. Germline V lookup: CDR1 LNHDA, CDR2 SQIVND (reference sequence). The CDR3 region is CASKSRGESQETQYF. The CDR3 DNA follows: TGTGCCAGTAAATCCCGGGGCGAGAGCCAAGAGACCCAGTACTTC.

The chain carries TRBV2 and TRBJ1-1; 10 nucleotides line up with TRBD1. Germline V lookup: CDR1 SNHLY, CDR2 FYNNEI. The CDR3 length is 16 residues. J gave up 0 bases and V 6 bases, and 7 bases lay outside the gene matches. This chain's CDR3 is CASRAGTGDMNTEAFF. Written as DNA, the CDR3 is TGTGCCAGCAGGGCCGGGACAGGGGATATGAACACTGAAGCTTTCTTT.

The gene calls are TRBV7-9 and TRBJ2-5, with 13 bases lining up with TRBD2. Germline-derived CDR1 and CDR2 are SEHNR and FQNEAQ (reference sequence). The CDR3 contains 16 residues. V trimming: 6 bases; J trimming: 5 bases; junction bases outside the gene matches: 9. The chain's CDR3 is CASRPTSGRAEETQYF. The CDR3 bases are TGTGCCAGCAGGCCTACTAGCGGGAGGGCCGAGGAGACCCAGTACTTC. Together with reference TRBV7-9 and TRBJ2-5, the CDR3 gives the full variable domain: DTGVSQNPRHKITKRGQNVTFRCDPISEHNRLYWYRQTLGQGPEFLTYFQNEAQLEKSRLLSDRFSAERPKGSFSTLEIQRTEQGDSAMYLCASRPTSGRAEETQYFGPGTRLLVL.

The chain employs TRBV7-2 and TRBJ2-1, with 13 bases fitting TRBD2. The CDR3 has 13 residues. The germline CDR1 and CDR2 sequences are SGHTA and FQGNSA. The ends lost 8 bases at V and 9 bases at J; junction bases unmatched: 4. The CDR3 protein is CASSWTSGSEQFF. CDR3 nucleotides: TGTGCCAGCTCCTGGACTAGCGGGAGTGAGCAGTTCTTC.

V is TRBV29-1 and J is TRBJ2-1, with TRBD2 matching over 8 bases. V shed 6 bases, J shed 3 bases, and the junction held 7 bases outside the gene matches. The CDR3 sequence is 14 residues long. Germline V CDR1 and CDR2: SQVTM, ANQGSEA. CDR3 DNA: TGCAGCGTCCAGCGGGAGCCGTACTACAATGAGCAGTTCTTC. It specifies CSVQREPYYNEQFF.

The rearrangement joins TRBV11-2 to TRBJ2-5, with 12 bases lining up with TRBD2. V lost 1 base and J lost 5; bases outside the gene matches: 11. This CDR3 is built from 18 residues. The germline V gene has CDR1 SGHAT and CDR2 FQNNGV. The CDR3 is CASSLGAPLAGGGETQYF. CDR3 nucleotides: TGTGCCAGCAGCTTAGGGGCCCCACTAGCGGGAGGTGGGGAGACCCAGTACTTC.